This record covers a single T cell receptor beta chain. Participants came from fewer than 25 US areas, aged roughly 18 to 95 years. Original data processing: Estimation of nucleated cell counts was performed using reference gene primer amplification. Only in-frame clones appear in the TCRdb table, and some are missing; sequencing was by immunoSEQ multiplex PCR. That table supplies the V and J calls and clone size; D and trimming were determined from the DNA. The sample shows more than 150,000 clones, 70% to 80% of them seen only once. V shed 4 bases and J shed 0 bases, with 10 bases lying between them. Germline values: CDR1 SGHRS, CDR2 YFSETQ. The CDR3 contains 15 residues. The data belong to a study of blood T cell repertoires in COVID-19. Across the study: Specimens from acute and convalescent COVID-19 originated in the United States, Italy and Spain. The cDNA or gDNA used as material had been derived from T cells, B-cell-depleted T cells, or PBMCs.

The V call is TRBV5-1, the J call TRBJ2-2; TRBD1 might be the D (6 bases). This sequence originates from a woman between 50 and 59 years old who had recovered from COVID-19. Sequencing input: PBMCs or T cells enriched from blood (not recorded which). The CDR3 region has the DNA TGCGCCAGCAGCAGTGGACAGTCGAACACCGGGGAGCTGTTTTTT. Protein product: CASSSGQSNTGELFF.